This passage covers 17 T cell receptor beta chains from one sample sequenced in a study of control samples from healthy donors and cancer patients. Profiling relied on immunoSEQ multiplex PCR, and the TCRdb table lists in-frame clones only, not all of them. The data contain tens of thousands of clones, about 82% of them singletons. The sequenced sample was blood. All receptors derive from a middle-aged man in good health.

The genes are TRBV18 and TRBJ2-2; TRBD2 matches 7 bases. Germline V gives CDR1 KGHSH, CDR2 LQKENI. V trimming: 1 base; J trimming: 4 bases; junction bases outside the gene matches: 3. The CDR3 totals 15 residues. This CDR3 reads CASSPRTSITGELFF. The CDR3 DNA sequence: TGTGCCAGCTCACCACGGACTAGTATCACCGGGGAGCTGTTTTTT. Together with reference TRBV18 and TRBJ2-2, the CDR3 gives the full variable domain: NAGVMQNPRHLVRRRGQEARLRCSPMKGHSHVYWYRQLPEEGLKFMVYLQKENIIDESGMPKERFSAEFPKEGPSILRIQQVVRGDSAAYFCASSPRTSITGELFFGEGSRLTVL.

Turning to this clone: Compared with germline, one end of the junction differs, possibly owing to a read error. Other DNA sequences in the sample encode the same CDR3. The chain uses TRBV3-1 (or the pseudogene TRBV3-2) and TRBJ2-5; weak D call: TRBD1 (6 bases). The CDR3 loop spans 14 amino acids. Germline V lookup: CDR1 LGHDT, CDR2 YNNKEL (reference sequence). The CDR3 bases are TGCGCCAGCAGCAGGAACAGGGTCGGAGAGACCCAGTACTTC. Amino acids: CASSRNRVGETQYF.

The chain uses TRBV6-2 or TRBV6-3 and TRBJ2-5; weak D call: TRBD1 (5 bases). CDR1 and CDR2 (germline): MNHEY, SVGEGT. This CDR3 contains 12 residues. V lost 2 bases and J 8 bases, leaving 9 bases between the germline ends. In DNA form, the CDR3 reads TGTGCCAGCAGTTACAACAGGATTACCCAGTACTTC. Its protein is CASSYNRITQYF.

V usage is TRBV28 and J usage is TRBJ2-1; 10 positions match TRBD1. V dropped 6 bases and J dropped 0; count of bases not matched to a gene: 2. CDR3 length: 15 amino acids. The germline V gene encodes CDR1 MDHEN and CDR2 SYDVKM. Here the CDR3 reads CASRTGGNSYNEQFF. The CDR3 nucleotides read TGTGCCAGCAGGACAGGGGGCAACTCCTACAATGAGCAGTTCTTC.

This rearrangement joins TRBV11-3 to TRBJ2-1, with TRBD1 as a possible D gene (5 bases). Germline V gene sequence: CDR1 SGHNT, CDR2 YENEEA. The CDR3 has 12 amino acids. The V end was cut by 2 bases, the J end by 8 bases, with 7 bases between. The CDR3 spells CASSLTGHEQFF. The CDR3 DNA is TGTGCCAGCAGCTTAACAGGCCATGAGCAGTTCTTC. The full variable domain, completed using reference TRBV11-3 and TRBJ2-1, is EAGVVQSPRYKIIEKKQPVAFWCNPISGHNTLYWYLQNLGQGPELLIRYENEEAVDDSQLPKDRFSAERLKGVDSTLKIQPAELGDSAVYLCASSLTGHEQFFGPGTRLTVL.

The chain combines TRBV5-4 with TRBJ1-2, with D hard to call. Trimming took off 4 bases at V and 2 bases at J, with 12 bases between the two ends. The CDR3 loop spans 14 amino acids. CDR1 and CDR2 from the germline V gene are SGHNT and YYREEE (reference sequence). The CDR3 sequence is CASSVGDGNYGYTF. CDR3 DNA sequence: TGTGCCAGCAGCGTAGGAGACGGAAACTATGGCTACACCTTC.

V usage is TRBV5-4 and J usage is TRBJ2-3; 10 nucleotides match TRBD2. Germline V lookup: CDR1 SGHNT, CDR2 YYREEE (reference sequence). The V gene end was trimmed by 1 base and the J gene end by 1 base; junction bases not matched to a gene: 9. The CDR3 length is 18 residues. For the CDR3, the DNA is TGTGCCAGCAGCTTGATGGATCGGCTAGCGGGAGGCACAGATACGCAGTATTTT. Its protein product is CASSLMDRLAGGTDTQYF.

The V call is TRBV5-6, the J call TRBJ2-7; TRBD1 aligns across 7 bases. CDR1 and CDR2 (germline): SGHDT, YYEEEE. The CDR3 is 14 amino acids. V was clipped by 3 bases and J by 3 bases; unmatched bases: 6. The CDR3 sequence is CASSYTGQHYEQYF. CDR3 bases: TGTGCCAGCAGCTATACGGGACAGCACTACGAGCAGTACTTC.

This chain links TRBV7-9 with TRBJ2-1; possibly TRBD1 or TRBD2 for D (5 bases each). Deletions cut 8 bases from V and 6 bases from J, with 17 bases between. The CDR3 is 14 residues long. CDR1 and CDR2 (germline): SEHNR, FQNEAQ (reference sequence). The CDR3 region is CASGNAAGANEQFF. In DNA, the CDR3 is TGTGCCAGCGGCAACGCCGCCGGGGCCAATGAGCAGTTCTTC.

The DNA of the CDR3 is TGTGCCTTAAGGACAGGGGGTGGCTACACCTTC. This encodes CALRTGGGYTF. The V and J genes are TRBV30 and TRBJ1-2; 10 nucleotides match TRBD1. The J segment lost 7 bases and the V segment lost 7 bases, leaving 3 bases of the junction unmatched. CDR1 is GTSNPN, CDR2 SVGIG, per germline (reference sequence). The CDR3 spans 11 residues.

The rearrangement joins TRBV2 to TRBJ1-2, with D possibly being TRBD1 (6 bases). Germline V lookup: CDR1 SNHLY, CDR2 FYNNEI. The CDR3 loop spans 15 amino acids. With 1 base removed from V and 7 bases from J, the gap between germline ends came to 16 bases. CDR3 protein: CASSEGFRGSRGYTF. DNA of the CDR3: TGTGCCAGCAGTGAAGGTTTCAGGGGTTCACGTGGCTACACCTTC. Full variable domain (outside the CDR3, taken from reference TRBV2 and TRBJ1-2): EPEVTQTPSHQVTQMGQEVILRCVPISNHLYFYWYRQILGQKVEFLVSFYNNEISEKSEIFDDQFSVERPDGSNFTLKIRSTKLEDSAMYFCASSEGFRGSRGYTFGSGTRLTVV.

This chain uses TRBV28 with TRBJ1-3; 8 bases fit TRBD1. The V gene end was trimmed by 7 bases and the J gene end by 16 bases; junction bases not matched to a gene: 12. This CDR3 has 12 amino acids. CDR1 and CDR2 from the germline V gene are MDHEN and SYDVKM. As DNA, the CDR3 is TGTGCCAGCAATTCGATTCGGGACAGGCCTTATTTT. It specifies CASNSIRDRPYF. The variable domain in full, with the rest retrieved from reference TRBV28 and TRBJ1-3, is DVKVTQSSRYLVKRTGEKVFLECVQDMDHENMFWYRQDPGLGLRLIYFSYDVKMKEKGDIPEGYSVSREKKERFSLILESASTNQTSMYLCASNSIRDRPYFGEGSWLTVV.

This chain uses TRBV29-1 with TRBJ1-1, with unresolved D. This CDR3 is 13 amino acids long. Trimming stripped 3 bases from V and 6 bases from J, with 14 bases between. Germline CDR1 SQVTM, CDR2 ANQGSEA. CDR3 protein: CSVEDSLRAEAFF. CDR3 bases: TGCAGCGTTGAGGATAGCCTTCGGGCTGAAGCTTTCTTT.

V usage is TRBV14 and J usage is TRBJ1-1; D might be TRBD1 (6 bases). The CDR3 runs to 15 residues. Germline loops: CDR1 SGHDN, CDR2 FVKESK. Deletions cut 4 bases from V and 6 bases from J, with 18 bases between. CDR3 loop: CASSLVSTGTAEAFF. The DNA for the CDR3 is TGTGCCAGCAGCCTCGTAAGCACAGGGACGGCTGAAGCTTTCTTT. Together with reference TRBV14 and TRBJ1-1, the CDR3 gives the full variable domain: EAGVTQFPSHSVIEKGQTVTLRCDPISGHDNLYWYRRVMGKEIKFLLHFVKESKQDESGMPNNRFLAERTGGTYSTLKVQPAELEDSGVYFCASSLVSTGTAEAFFGQGTRLTVV.

This clone was seen only a few times. This chain connects TRBV25-1 to TRBJ1-5; no firm D call. This CDR3 spans 13 amino acids. The germline V gene encodes CDR1 MGHDK and CDR2 SYGVNS. Trimming shortened V by 6 bases and J by 3 bases, and 9 bases separated the two germline ends. The CDR3 spells CASRGPVNQPQHF. CDR3 coding DNA: TGTGCCAGCAGGGGTCCAGTCAATCAGCCCCAGCATTTT.

The V and J genes are TRBV18 and TRBJ2-7; D is unresolved. CDR1 KGHSH and CDR2 LQKENI come from the germline V gene. This CDR3 has 15 amino acids. Trimming took off 6 bases at V and 3 bases at J, with 18 bases between the two ends. This CDR3 reads CASSINGAADYEQYF. CDR3 nucleotide sequence: TGTGCCAGCTCGATTAATGGAGCCGCGGACTACGAGCAGTACTTC.

The rearrangement joins TRBV6-2 or TRBV6-3 to TRBJ1-1; D remains unclear. The V gene's germline CDR1 is MNHEY and CDR2 SVGEGT. V lost 2 bases to trimming and J lost 2 bases, with 12 bases between them. This CDR3 spans 15 amino acids. The CDR3 nucleotides are TGTGCCAGCAGTTACCCCCGGCTGTCCAACACTGAAGCTTTCTTT. Translation gives CASSYPRLSNTEAFF.